This is a list of T cell receptor beta chains from one sample in a study of blood T cell repertoires in COVID-19. This table comes from immunoSEQ multiplex PCR, and its TCRdb copy is limited to in-frame clones, with some not included. The sample consists of approximately 360,000 clones, roughly 86% of them appearing once. Sequencing input: PBMCs or T cells enriched from blood (not recorded which). These receptors all stem from a man aged 35 to 55 in a cohort exposed to, infected with or recovered from COVID-19 (not recorded which). CDR3s include the opening cysteine and the closing phenylalanine or tryptophan. The order of the fields is V gene, clone size, CDR3 protein. Rows may omit the clone size; those that give it use once, few, many or a size class.

V gene: TRBV10-2; clone size: .; CDR3 protein: CASGTSVVGTQYF
V gene: TRBV2; clone size: .; CDR3 protein: CASSLRDTADGYTF
V gene: TRBV18; clone size: .; CDR3 protein: CASSPRGGQGDGYTF
V gene: TRBV5-1; clone size: .; CDR3 protein: CASSYLDSTSSGNTIYF
V gene: TRBV7-9; clone size: .; CDR3 protein: CASSRDRGLYEQYF
V gene: TRBV5-1; clone size: .; CDR3 protein: CASSLRTGGMNTEAFF
V gene: TRBV4-2; clone size: many; CDR3 protein: CASSPRTGLFYGYTF
V gene: TRBV11-2; clone size: .; CDR3 protein: CASSLEVSGGAGNEQFF
V gene: TRBV27; clone size: .; CDR3 protein: CASSLRIQGRWTNEKLFF
V gene: TRBV12-5; clone size: .; CDR3 protein: CASRGSGNTIYF
V gene: TRBV19; clone size: .; CDR3 protein: CASSITGQGRFNYGYTF
V gene: TRBV15; clone size: .; CDR3 protein: CATSRDRKTYEQYF
V gene: TRBV4-1; clone size: .; CDR3 protein: CASSQVGLAGQETQYF
V gene: TRBV30; clone size: .; CDR3 protein: CAGGVADTQYF
V gene: TRBV19; clone size: .; CDR3 protein: CASRSGGAMSGQPQHF
V gene: TRBV7-8; clone size: .; CDR3 protein: CASSFDRNYGYTF
V gene: TRBV19; clone size: .; CDR3 protein: CASRPDIAGQSYRYNEQFF
V gene: TRBV28; clone size: .; CDR3 protein: CASSLTGVNTEAFF
V gene: TRBV5-6; clone size: .; CDR3 protein: CASSLPGTGLQETQYF
V gene: TRBV7-9; clone size: .; CDR3 protein: CASSLGTSGRAYEQYF
V gene: TRBV18; clone size: .; CDR3 protein: CASSPRTLAGQNTGELFF
V gene: TRBV28; clone size: once; CDR3 protein: CASSLWGTGGLYEQYF
V gene: TRBV19; clone size: .; CDR3 protein: CASSYTTMGNTIYF
V gene: TRBV7-2; clone size: .; CDR3 protein: CASSTSGRANEQFF
V gene: TRBV11-2; clone size: .; CDR3 protein: CASSLGVQGAIGYTF
V gene: TRBV3-1/TRBV3-2; clone size: .; CDR3 protein: CASSQGVAEREQFF
V gene: TRBV27; clone size: .; CDR3 protein: CASSLSSAGYEQYF
V gene: TRBV3-1/TRBV3-2; clone size: .; CDR3 protein: CASSRGHTTYEQYF
V gene: TRBV6-6; clone size: .; CDR3 protein: CASSAGVATTNEKLFF
V gene: TRBV21-1; clone size: .; CDR3 protein: CASSNPGGTYEQYF
V gene: TRBV5-1; clone size: once; CDR3 protein: CASSMTSGKGNEQFF
V gene: TRBV4-1; clone size: .; CDR3 protein: CASSQDRTPAGPQHF
V gene: TRBV27; clone size: .; CDR3 protein: CASSPPEEQYF
V gene: TRBV28; clone size: once; CDR3 protein: CASSARGEKLFF
V gene: TRBV28; clone size: .; CDR3 protein: CASMSIRSQYF
V gene: TRBV7-8; clone size: .; CDR3 protein: CASSLSGGPTLYEQYF
V gene: TRBV24-1; clone size: .; CDR3 protein: CATSDFAREYGYTF
V gene: TRBV27; clone size: .; CDR3 protein: CASSLRYSNQPQHF
V gene: TRBV6-5; clone size: .; CDR3 protein: CASSLPGPGELFF
V gene: TRBV20-1; clone size: .; CDR3 protein: CSTRQGYEQYF
V gene: TRBV2; clone size: .; CDR3 protein: CASRLRQPSNQPQHF
V gene: TRBV16; clone size: .; CDR3 protein: CASSQLQGTEAFF
V gene: TRBV7-2; clone size: .; CDR3 protein: CASSRAGTSGIPYEQYF
V gene: TRBV4-2; clone size: .; CDR3 protein: CASSRGQGLATEAFF